These T cell receptor beta chains were read from a single sample in a study of T cells after yellow fever vaccination. TCRdb re-called the 5' RACE reads with MiXCR, one entry per CDR3 protein. The sample contains hundreds of thousands of distinct CDR3 sequences, roughly 14% of which appear only once. The material sequenced was PBMCs, taken on the day of the yellow fever booster vaccination. These receptor sequences come from a man younger than 45 who received the YFV17D yellow fever vaccine. Each CDR3 is given with its conserved first and last residue. The D gene is left open where the match is weak. Only part of the rows carry a size: once, few, many, or a class if the clone is expanded.

>once|TRBJ1-5|TRBV10-3|TRBD1
TGTGCCATCAGTCCGGGACAGAATCAGCCCCAGCATTTT
CAISPGQNQPQHF
>NA|TRBJ2-2|TRBV4-3|TRBD1
TGCGCCAGCAGCCTAACGGACAGGGCGGGGGAGCTGTTTTTT
CASSLTDRAGELFF
>few|TRBJ1-1|TRBV9|NA
TGTGCCAGCAGCGCGGACGGTGGCACTGAAGCTTTCTTT
CASSADGGTEAFF
>many|TRBJ1-2|TRBV5-4|NA
TGTGCCAGCAGCCCCGCCTGGAAGGGGGGTCGATATGGCTACACCTTC
CASSPAWKGGRYGYTF
>few|TRBJ1-1|TRBV6-2/TRBV6-3|NA
TGTGCCAGCAGTTCCGGGTCTCAATCGCCTTTCTTT
CASSSGSQSPFF
>few|TRBJ2-7|TRBV29-1|NA
TGCAGCGTTGTACGATGGGGCTCCTACGAGCAGTACTTC
CSVVRWGSYEQYF
>NA|TRBJ2-3|TRBV10-3|NA
TGTGCCATCAGTGAGGGGGGGAAAGAAGCAGATACGCAGTATTTT
CAISEGGKEADTQYF
>many|TRBJ2-5|TRBV7-3|NA
TGTGCCAGCAGCCCCTATGGGAATAAAGAGACCCAGTACTTC
CASSPYGNKETQYF
>NA|TRBJ2-3|TRBV21-1|NA
TGTGCCAGCAGCAAACTCGGCCATACGCAGTATTTT
CASSKLGHTQYF
>NA|TRBJ2-1|TRBV20-1|NA
TGCAGTGCTAGAGTGCGTACCGGGGCCTCCTACAATGAGCAGTTCTTC
CSARVRTGASYNEQFF
>NA|TRBJ1-6|TRBV7-2|TRBD1
TGTGCCAGCAGCCCTTCCGGGACAGGGACCTCACCCCTCCACTTT
CASSPSGTGTSPLHF
>NA|TRBJ2-7|TRBV11-2|NA
TGTGCCAGCAGCTCCACAGACCATTACGAGCAGTACTTC
CASSSTDHYEQYF
>few|TRBJ2-2|TRBV6-2/TRBV6-3|TRBD1
TGTGCCAGCAGTGACCCAGGGACAGGCTCCACCGGGGAGCTGTTTTTT
CASSDPGTGSTGELFF
>NA|TRBJ2-3|TRBV12-3/TRBV12-4|NA
TGTGCCAGCAGTTTAAGTATCGGTCGGCTGGATACGCAGTATTTT
CASSLSIGRLDTQYF
>few|TRBJ1-1|TRBV7-3|NA
TGTGCCAGCAGCTCAGTCCAGGAGACTGAAGCTTTCTTT
CASSSVQETEAFF
>few|TRBJ2-3|TRBV7-2|NA
TGTGCCAGCAGTCCGGAGGGGACAGGCACAGATACGCAGTATTTT
CASSPEGTGTDTQYF
>NA|TRBJ2-1|TRBV29-1|NA
TGCAGCGTTGGGTCAAATAGGGTGTTCTACAATGAGCAGTTCTTC
CSVGSNRVFYNEQFF
>few|TRBJ2-5|TRBV5-5|NA
TGTGCCAGCAGCTTGGAAGGCGAGGAGACCCAGTACTTC
CASSLEGEETQYF
>NA|TRBJ2-7|TRBV19|NA
TGTGCCAGTAGGAATCAGGGGAACTACGAGCAGTACTTC
CASRNQGNYEQYF
>NA|TRBJ2-2|TRBV6-1|TRBD1
TGTGCCAGCAGGGACAGGACGAACACCGGGGAGCTGTTTTTT
CASRDRTNTGELFF
>few|TRBJ2-7|TRBV20-1|NA
TGCAGTAACACTCAGAGCTCCTACGAGCAGTACTTC
CSNTQSSYEQYF
>few|TRBJ1-5|TRBV19|TRBD1
TGTGCCAGTACCGACGGACAGGGGATTCAGCCCCAGCATTTT
CASTDGQGIQPQHF
>NA|TRBJ2-4|TRBV7-2|NA
TGTGCCAGCAGCTTACGGGTGGGGGAAAACATTCAGTACTTC
CASSLRVGENIQYF
>NA|TRBJ2-2|TRBV20-1|NA
TGCAGTGCCCCACTAGGATACACCGGGGAGCTGTTTTTT
CSAPLGYTGELFF
>few|TRBJ2-3|TRBV19|TRBD2
TGTGCCAGTAGTACCCAAGCGGGAACGCAGTATTTT
CASSTQAGTQYF
>few|TRBJ2-7|TRBV6-1|TRBD1
TGTGCCAGCAGGCGTCCCACAGGGGGTCTCTACGAGCAGTACTTC
CASRRPTGGLYEQYF
>NA|TRBJ2-2|TRBV12-3/TRBV12-4|TRBD2
TGTGCCAGCAGTCCCGGGACTAGGGGTACCGGGGAGCTGTTTTTT
CASSPGTRGTGELFF
>NA|TRBJ2-2|TRBV18|NA
TGTGCCAGCCCGGGCCGTGGACAGAGTAACACCGGGGAGCTGTTTTTT
CASPGRGQSNTGELFF
>NA|TRBJ2-5|TRBV7-9|NA
TGTGCCAGCACCCCTCGGTGGGGGGAGACCCAGTACTTC
CASTPRWGETQYF
>NA|TRBJ2-6|TRBV5-1|NA
TGCGCCAGCAGCTTCCTGGGCAGCTTAAGCTCTGGGGCCAACGTCCTGACTTTC
CASSFLGSLSSGANVLTF
>many|TRBJ2-1|TRBV7-2|TRBD2
TGTGCCAGCAGCCCGACAGCGGGGTCCTACAATGAGCAGTTCTTC
CASSPTAGSYNEQFF
>few|TRBJ1-6|TRBV19|TRBD1
TGTGCCACCCTGGACAGGCCCGCGCTGAATTCACCCCTCCACTTT
CATLDRPALNSPLHF